This is a list of T cell receptor beta chains from one sample in a study of T-cell memory formation after mild COVID-19. TCRdb independently ran MiXCR on the 5' RACE reads; one entry per CDR3 protein. The profile shows 550,000 to 700,000 distinct CDR3 sequences, around 16% of them singletons. Source material: PBMCs or a T cell subset sorted from them (not recorded which). The source of these receptors is an adult woman who had mild COVID-19 (a few samples of this study predate the infection). Cell type and time point are not known. Each CDR3 is given with its conserved first and last residue. The D gene is left open where the match is weak. The size entry is marked missing in some rows and otherwise reads once, few, many or a size class.

abundance	v_gene	j_gene	d_gene	CDR3aa	CDR3nt
-	TRBV11-3	TRBJ2-1	TRBD2	CASSDRLASASEQFF	TGTGCCAGCAGCGACCGACTAGCGTCCGCATCTGAGCAGTTCTTC
-	TRBV29-1	TRBJ1-1	-	CSVSESVRSGMNTEAFF	TGCAGCGTGTCAGAAAGCGTCAGGTCGGGGATGAACACTGAAGCTTTCTTT
many	TRBV3-1	TRBJ1-3	-	CASSQDMASSGNTIYF	TGTGCCAGCAGCCAAGACATGGCTTCCTCTGGAAACACCATATATTTT
few	TRBV10-2	TRBJ2-1	TRBD2	CASRLTGGPIDEQFF	TGCGCCAGCAGACTTACGGGAGGGCCCATCGATGAGCAGTTCTTC
-	TRBV2	TRBJ1-1	-	CASTDIMNAEAFF	TGTGCCAGCACAGATATTATGAACGCTGAAGCTTTCTTT
-	TRBV12-3/TRBV12-4	TRBJ1-5	TRBD1	CASSTTGGIPQHF	TGTGCCAGCAGTACAACAGGGGGCATACCCCAGCATTTT
few	TRBV19	TRBJ1-1	-	CASSITIDTEAFF	TGTGCCAGTAGTATTACAATAGACACTGAAGCTTTCTTT
many	TRBV6-2/TRBV6-3	TRBJ1-1	-	CASSPGPEAFF	TGTGCCAGCAGCCCCGGCCCTGAAGCTTTCTTT
few	TRBV20-1	TRBJ1-4	-	CSARDQRVSGEKLFF	TGCAGTGCTAGAGATCAAAGGGTCTCGGGTGAAAAACTGTTTTTT
-	TRBV11-2	TRBJ2-3	-	CASSFGGANTDTQYF	TGTGCCAGCAGCTTCGGGGGAGCGAACACAGATACGCAGTATTTT
-	TRBV2	TRBJ2-2	TRBD2	CASSGVAGNTGELFF	TGTGCCAGCAGTGGGGTAGCGGGGAACACCGGGGAGCTGTTTTTT
few	TRBV10-2	TRBJ2-1	TRBD2	CASRDSGRVNEQFF	TGCGCCAGCAGGGATAGCGGGAGGGTTAATGAGCAGTTCTTC
few	TRBV12-3/TRBV12-4	TRBJ2-2	TRBD1	CASILGQSNTGELFF	TGTGCCAGCATCCTGGGACAGTCAAACACCGGGGAGCTGTTTTTT
few	TRBV28	TRBJ2-5	TRBD2	CASSPEPGLAGGRGETQYF	TGTGCCAGCAGCCCCGAACCGGGACTAGCGGGAGGTCGGGGTGAGACCCAGTACTTC
few	TRBV3-1	TRBJ2-3	-	CASSQVETVSTDTQYF	TGTGCCAGCAGCCAAGTTGAGACAGTTAGCACAGATACGCAGTATTTT
-	TRBV5-1	TRBJ2-5	TRBD1	CASRAPSDRGFSQETQYF	TGCGCCAGCAGAGCCCCCTCGGACAGGGGGTTTTCCCAAGAGACCCAGTACTTC
few	TRBV24-1	TRBJ2-2	-	CATSGHIRDSFANTGELFF	TGTGCCACCAGTGGCCACATCCGGGATTCTTTCGCGAACACCGGGGAGCTGTTTTTT
many	TRBV5-1	TRBJ2-1	-	CASSPRGVVGANEQFF	TGCGCCAGCAGCCCCCGCGGGGTAGTAGGCGCCAATGAGCAGTTCTTC
few	TRBV25-1	TRBJ1-1	-	CASHGTVNTEAFF	TGTGCCAGTCATGGGACGGTTAACACTGAAGCTTTCTTT
once	TRBV6-2/TRBV6-3	TRBJ1-2	-	CASSYLGGYTF	TGTGCCAGCAGTTACCTGGGTGGCTACACCTTC
-	TRBV19	TRBJ2-2	-	CASNRRTGELFF	TGTGCCAGTAATCGGAGAACCGGGGAGCTGTTTTTT
many	TRBV3-1	TRBJ2-2	-	CASSPRGGRGTGELFF	TGTGCCAGCAGCCCGAGGGGGGGGCGCGGCACCGGGGAGCTGTTTTTT
-	TRBV9	TRBJ2-5	-	CASSPRQGTETQYF	TGTGCCAGCAGCCCAAGGCAGGGGACGGAGACCCAGTACTTC
-	TRBV4-1	TRBJ1-1	-	CASSQIDTEAFF	TGCGCCAGCAGCCAAATTGACACTGAAGCTTTCTTT
few	TRBV15	TRBJ2-7	TRBD2	CATSPRTSGRGEQYF	TGTGCCACCAGCCCCCGGACTAGCGGGAGGGGCGAGCAGTACTTC